These 30 T cell receptor beta chains were sequenced from one sample in a study of response to subunit inactivated influenza vaccine. TCRdb itself ran the RT-PCR reads through MiXCR, one entry per CDR3 protein. The table shows 170,000 or so distinct CDR3 sequences, with around 10% occurring only once. This material consisted of CD8+ T cells sorted from PBMCs, taken less than 30 months after vaccination. These receptors were taken from a man in his fifties or sixties who received an inactivated influenza vaccine.

The rearrangement uses TRBV12-3 or TRBV12-4 and TRBJ2-3; D possibly uses TRBD1 or TRBD2 (5 bases each). The CDR3 sequence is 15 residues long. Trimming removed 4 bases from V and 0 bases from J, with 11 bases in between. CDR3 nucleotide sequence: TGTGCCAGCAGTTGGACCGGGGCTAGCACAGATACGCAGTATTTT. Protein: CASSWTGASTDTQYF.

This chain uses TRBV7-9 with TRBJ2-7; D unclear. CDR1 SEHNR and CDR2 FQNEAQ come from the germline V gene (reference sequence). The germline V and J ends were trimmed by 2 bases and 6 bases, with 11 bases remaining between them. CDR3 size: 13 residues. The CDR3 is CASSLRTVSEQYF. The CDR3 DNA follows: TGTGCCAGCAGCTTAAGGACCGTGTCCGAGCAGTACTTC.

The count of this clonotype is one. Written as DNA, the CDR3 is TGTGCCAGCAGTTTCGGGGTTGAACAGTACTTC. Amino acids: CASSFGVEQYF. The rearrangement links TRBV28 to TRBJ2-7, with D possibly matching TRBD2 (5 bases). The V and J ends lost 3 bases and 10 bases respectively, with 10 bases between them. The CDR3 length is 11 residues. Germline assignment: CDR1 MDHEN and CDR2 SYDVKM.

Only a few counts were recorded for this clonotype. This sequence joins TRBV6-1 and TRBJ2-1; TRBD1 matches 10 bases. This CDR3 has 15 amino acids. Trimming removed 4 bases from V and 4 bases from J; junction bases left unmatched: 4. In germline, CDR1 is MNHNS, CDR2 SASEGT. The CDR3 nucleotides are TGTGCCAGCAGTGGTAGGGACAGGGGTTACAATGAGCAGTTCTTC. This sequence encodes CASSGRDRGYNEQFF.

This clonotype was seen a few times. V gene TRBV7-9 combines with J gene TRBJ1-2; D remains unclear. The germline V gene has CDR1 SEHNR and CDR2 FQNEAQ (reference sequence). The CDR3 sequence is 11 residues long. V lost 8 bases and J 7 bases, leaving 11 bases between the germline ends. The CDR3 DNA reads as TGTGCCAGCGGAGAGTCGCTTGGCTACACCTTC. Amino acid sequence: CASGESLGYTF.

This clonotype was seen only a few times. The chain is built from TRBV4-3 and TRBJ2-5; 8 positions agree with TRBD2. CDR3 length: 17 amino acids. Germline lookup yields CDR1 LGHNA and CDR2 YSLEER. Trimming cost V 4 bases and J 5 bases; bases outside gene matches: 15. The CDR3, as DNA: TGCGCCAGCAGCCCGGGGGTAGCGGGAACCAGAGGGGAGACCCAGTACTTC. Translating it yields CASSPGVAGTRGETQYF.

A few counts support this clonotype. This chain connects TRBV7-9 to TRBJ2-5; D is possibly TRBD1 (5 bases). The germline V gene encodes CDR1 SEHNR and CDR2 FQNEAQ (reference sequence). V was shortened by 7 bases and J by 5 bases, with 14 bases between the two germline ends. The CDR3 has 13 residues. CDR3 coding DNA: TGTGCCAGCAAGGAGTCAGGGCAGGAGACCCAGTACTTC. It translates to CASKESGQETQYF.

This clonotype was seen many times. The rearrangement links TRBV11-1 to TRBJ1-1; 11 bases map to TRBD1. The germline gives CDR1 SGHAT, CDR2 FQDESV (reference sequence). J was trimmed by 4 bases and V by 2 bases; bases with no gene match: 6. CDR3 length equals 16 residues. The CDR3 is CASSLNAGTGGTEAFF. CDR3 in DNA: TGTGCCAGCAGCTTAAACGCCGGGACAGGGGGCACTGAAGCTTTCTTT.

J is TRBJ2-1 and V is TRBV24-1, with 7 positions matching TRBD2. V shed 2 bases, J shed 8 bases, and the junction held 11 bases outside the gene matches. This CDR3 region has 16 residues. Germline V gives CDR1 KGHDR, CDR2 SFDVKD. CDR3 in DNA: TGTGCCACCAGTGATTGGTCTAGCGGTGCGTGGGATGAGCAGTTCTTC. Translated, it gives CATSDWSSGAWDEQFF.

The chain links TRBV27 to TRBJ1-5; D perhaps matches TRBD1 (5 bases). The germline V gene encodes CDR1 MNHEY and CDR2 SMNVEV (reference sequence). Trimming left V 4 bases short and J 1 base short, with 23 bases between. CDR3 length: 19 amino acids. CDR3 nucleotide sequence: TGTGCCAGCAGTTCCAATCGTTGGGGCCCTGTGATGAGCAATCAGCCCCAGCATTTT. It encodes CASSSNRWGPVMSNQPQHF.

V usage is TRBV29-1 and J usage is TRBJ2-7; D possibly matches TRBD1 or TRBD2 (5 bases each). CDR3 length equals 13 residues. Per the germline V gene, CDR1 is SQVTM and CDR2 is ANQGSEA. Trimming took off 5 bases at V and 0 bases at J, with 11 bases between the two ends. The CDR3 nucleotides are TGCAGCGTTCAGAGGGGAAGCTCCTACGAGCAGTACTTC. The encoded protein is CSVQRGSSYEQYF.

This clonotype was counted only a few times. This rearrangement joins TRBV27 to TRBJ1-2; 8 bases are a match to TRBD1. The germline V gene encodes CDR1 MNHEY and CDR2 SMNVEV (reference sequence). The ends lost 5 bases at V and 5 bases at J; junction bases unmatched: 10. The CDR3 runs to 15 residues. CDR3 bases: TGTGCCAGCAGTCCCTATGTCGGACAGGGATATGGCTACACCTTC. Amino acids: CASSPYVGQGYGYTF.

This clonotype showed up many times. The chain recombines TRBV5-1 with TRBJ2-3; 9 nucleotides match TRBD1. Losses at the gene ends were 3 bases for V and 2 bases for J; bases not matched to a gene: 4. The CDR3 consists of 15 residues. Germline V CDR1 and CDR2: SGHRS, YFSETQ. Written as DNA, the CDR3 is TGCGCCAGCAGCTCTTACAGGGGGCTCACAGATACGCAGTATTTT. This encodes CASSSYRGLTDTQYF.

The chain carries TRBV11-2 and TRBJ2-3; 8 bases align to TRBD2. This CDR3 contains 18 residues. The germline gives CDR1 SGHAT, CDR2 FQNNGV. Unmatched junction bases numbered 15, after V lost 3 bases and J lost 4 bases. The CDR3 here is CASSFPKELAELPDTQYF. The CDR3 coding sequence is TGTGCCAGCAGCTTCCCAAAAGAACTAGCGGAATTACCAGATACGCAGTATTTT.

This clonotype appeared a few times. CDR3 sequence: CASSLSTWTHQETQYF. The DNA of the CDR3 is TGTGCCAGCAGTTTATCCACTTGGACACACCAAGAGACCCAGTACTTC. V is TRBV28 and J is TRBJ2-5; TRBD1 is a possible D gene (5 bases). The CDR3 runs 16 residues. The germline gives CDR1 MDHEN, CDR2 SYDVKM. V dropped 1 base and J dropped 0 bases, with 12 bases sitting between them.

V and J are TRBV6-1 and TRBJ2-2, with TRBD1 identical over 8 bases. The CDR3 totals 15 residues. Trimming cost V 7 bases and J 1 base; bases outside gene matches: 5. In germline, CDR1 is MNHNS, CDR2 SASEGT. Here the CDR3 reads CASMGGQGNTGELFF. In DNA, the CDR3 is TGTGCCAGCATGGGAGGACAGGGGAACACCGGGGAGCTGTTTTTT.

The chain uses TRBV9 and TRBJ2-7; 9 bases line up with TRBD1. The J segment lost 0 bases and the V segment lost 3 bases, leaving 4 bases of the junction unmatched. The CDR3 length is 15 residues. CDR1 is SGDLS, CDR2 YYNGEE, per germline. The CDR3 spells CASSGGQGFSYEQYF. DNA for the CDR3: TGTGCCAGCAGCGGGGGACAGGGCTTCTCCTACGAGCAGTACTTC.

This clonotype was recorded a few times. The genes are TRBV20-1 and TRBJ2-7; D gene ambiguous. The CDR3 has 11 amino acids. Germline V gives CDR1 DFQATT, CDR2 SNEGSKA (reference sequence). Trimming left V 3 bases short and J 2 bases short, with 5 bases between. CDR3 loop: CSARRAYEQYF. CDR3 nucleotide sequence: TGCAGTGCTAGGCGCGCCTACGAGCAGTACTTC.

The chain joins TRBV19 to TRBJ2-5, with D perhaps matching TRBD1 (5 bases). The germline CDR1 and CDR2 sequences are LNHDA and SQIVND (reference sequence). Trimming took 2 bases from V and 4 from J, leaving 8 bases between them. This CDR3 has 13 residues. CDR3 amino acids: CASSIMGPETQYF. The DNA for the CDR3 is TGTGCCAGTAGTATAATGGGGCCAGAGACCCAGTACTTC.

CDR3 bases: TGTGCCATCAGTGAGGGCCCGGCCGAGAACACTGAAGCTTTCTTT. Translation gives CAISEGPAENTEAFF. The chain couples TRBV10-3 to TRBJ1-1; no reliable D call. The V gene's germline CDR1 is ENHRY and CDR2 SYGVKD. This CDR3 is built from 15 residues. Trimming removed 2 bases from V and 1 base from J, with 11 bases in between.

The chain recombines TRBV18 with TRBJ2-2; no definite D call. The CDR3 runs to 13 residues. The germline V gene has CDR1 KGHSH and CDR2 LQKENI. Trimming pared 3 bases from V and 5 bases from J, leaving 7 bases between. CDR3 loop: CASSPKKTGELFF. The CDR3 region has the DNA TGTGCCAGCTCACCTAAGAAGACCGGGGAGCTGTTTTTT. Based on the CDR3 plus reference TRBV18 and TRBJ2-2, the full variable domain is NAGVMQNPRHLVRRRGQEARLRCSPMKGHSHVYWYRQLPEEGLKFMVYLQKENIIDESGMPKERFSAEFPKEGPSILRIQQVVRGDSAAYFCASSPKKTGELFFGEGSRLTVL.

The rearrangement links TRBV4-3 to TRBJ2-7; 9 nucleotides match TRBD1. V lost 0 bases, J lost 3 bases, and 6 bases stayed unmatched. CDR3 length: 16 residues. CDR1 LGHNA and CDR2 YSLEER come from the germline V gene. The CDR3 nucleotides read TGCGCCAGCAGCCAAGATGGGCCGACAGGGGGCTACGAGCAGTACTTC. Encoded protein: CASSQDGPTGGYEQYF.

This clonotype was detected a few times. The J gene is TRBJ2-1, the V gene TRBV29-1; possibly TRBD1 or TRBD2 for D (5 bases each). The length of the CDR3 is 14 residues. Germline V CDR1 and CDR2: SQVTM, ANQGSEA. V dropped 5 bases and J dropped 5 bases, with 16 bases sitting between them. In DNA form, the CDR3 reads TGCAGCGTTTACACCGGGACCCGCAACAATGAGCAGTTCTTC. It yields the protein CSVYTGTRNNEQFF.

This clonotype has just a few counts. This chain links TRBV21-1 with TRBJ1-2; TRBD1 is taken as the D call from the table, unchecked against the DNA. TRBV21-1 is assigned pseudogene status. The CDR3 is 14 amino acids. CDR3 sequence reads: CASSKGPGNYGYTF. The CDR3 nucleotides read TGTGCCAGCAGCAAAGGACCAGGGAACTATGGCTACACCTTC.

This clonotype was detected a few times. The chain employs TRBV6-2 or TRBV6-3 and TRBJ1-5; D not resolved. The germline V gene encodes CDR1 MNHEY and CDR2 SVGEGT. V gave up 2 bases and J gave up 0 bases, with 8 bases separating them. CDR3 length equals 15 residues. CDR3 sequence: CASSYSQNSNQPQHF. The CDR3 nucleotides are TGTGCCAGCAGTTACAGCCAGAATAGCAATCAGCCCCAGCATTTT.

The chain couples TRBV28 to TRBJ2-7; 11 bases are a match to TRBD2. The V and J ends lost 5 bases and 2 bases, in that order; junction bases with no gene match: 5. The CDR3 is 15 amino acids. Germline loops: CDR1 MDHEN, CDR2 SYDVKM. CDR3 sequence (DNA): TGTGCCAGCAGTCCCCTTAGCGGGAGGGCCTACGAGCAGTACTTC. Its translation: CASSPLSGRAYEQYF.

The V gene is TRBV10-3, the J gene TRBJ1-5; 9 nucleotides agree with TRBD1. The CDR3 is 14 amino acids. V lost 4 bases and J lost 5; bases outside the gene matches: 3. CDR1 ENHRY and CDR2 SYGVKD come from the germline V gene. CDR3 in DNA: TGTGCCATCAGTGGGGGACAGGGATATCAGCCCCAGCATTTT. Translation: CAISGGQGYQPQHF.

This clonotype was observed a few times. This chain connects TRBV28 to TRBJ2-5, with 12 bases aligning to TRBD1. The junction had 12 bases not matched to a gene; V was cut back by 9 bases and J by 4 bases. This CDR3 is 16 amino acids long. Germline-derived CDR1 and CDR2 are MDHEN and SYDVKM. In nucleotides, the CDR3 is TGTGCCAGTAATCACCGGGACAGGGGGCGGCGAGAGACCCAGTACTTC. Its translation: CASNHRDRGRRETQYF.

The gene calls are TRBV30 and TRBJ2-1, with 8 bases fitting TRBD1. This CDR3 has 12 amino acids. In germline, CDR1 is GTSNPN, CDR2 SVGIG (reference sequence). V trimming: 3 bases; J trimming: 9 bases; junction bases outside the gene matches: 4. CDR3 amino acids: CAWSHDRGEQFF. DNA for the CDR3: TGTGCCTGGAGCCACGACAGGGGTGAGCAGTTCTTC.

V usage is TRBV11-2 and J usage is TRBJ2-5; D not resolved. Looked up from germline, CDR1 is SGHAT and CDR2 is FQNNGV. This CDR3 has 15 residues. V lost 0 bases and J 4 bases, leaving 12 bases between the germline ends. The CDR3 DNA reads as TGTGCCAGCAGCTTAGAAGACTCACGGCGAGAGACCCAGTACTTC. Its protein is CASSLEDSRRETQYF.